This is a list of T cell receptor beta chains from one sample in a study of Ad26.COV2.S vaccination and SARS-CoV-2 variants. TCRdb's table, derived via immunoSEQ multiplex PCR, lists solely in-frame clones and lacks some. The sample records a few hundred thousand clones, over 80% being singletons. The material was peripheral blood, obtained in a trial of Ad26.COV2.S vaccine versus placebo. All receptors derive from a person between 18 and 60 years old who received the Ad26.COV2.S COVID-19 vaccine or a placebo. Both conserved end residues are part of each CDR3. Each record gives: V gene, J gene, CDR3 protein.

V gene: TRBV5-1; J gene: TRBJ2-7; CDR3 protein: CASSLELAYEQYF
V gene: TRBV19; J gene: TRBJ2-5; CDR3 protein: CASGPGLAGGPKTQYF
V gene: TRBV5-4; J gene: TRBJ1-1; CDR3 protein: CASSNVGGNTEAFF
V gene: TRBV7-8; J gene: TRBJ1-2; CDR3 protein: CASSLGRGRANYGYTF
V gene: TRBV30; J gene: TRBJ1-3; CDR3 protein: CAWSGGTGYSGNTIYF
V gene: TRBV9; J gene: TRBJ2-2; CDR3 protein: CASSVYWGGTGELFF
V gene: TRBV3-1/TRBV3-2; J gene: TRBJ2-5; CDR3 protein: CASSQGMASGGWETQYF
V gene: TRBV3-1/TRBV3-2; J gene: TRBJ1-1; CDR3 protein: CASSQVPGQTNTEAFF
V gene: TRBV10-2; J gene: TRBJ2-7; CDR3 protein: CASSRTSLLSYEQYF
V gene: TRBV6-2/TRBV6-3; J gene: TRBJ1-3; CDR3 protein: CASSYSRTAGNTIYF
V gene: TRBV6-6; J gene: TRBJ2-1; CDR3 protein: CASSPQLGAGGRGEQFF
V gene: TRBV29-1; J gene: TRBJ2-3; CDR3 protein: CSVGDRGDTQYF
V gene: TRBV12-3/TRBV12-4; J gene: TRBJ2-1; CDR3 protein: CASRGGTPNEQFF
V gene: TRBV6-1; J gene: TRBJ1-6; CDR3 protein: CASSENGGLRSPLHF
V gene: TRBV7-8; J gene: TRBJ1-2; CDR3 protein: CASSADRGGGYTF
V gene: TRBV4-3; J gene: TRBJ2-5; CDR3 protein: CASSLSVTETQYF
V gene: TRBV7-2; J gene: TRBJ2-3; CDR3 protein: CASSPADNTQYF
V gene: TRBV4-1; J gene: TRBJ1-6; CDR3 protein: CASSQGQGPRSPLHF
V gene: TRBV4-1; J gene: TRBJ1-1; CDR3 protein: CASSQVISLEAFF
V gene: TRBV19; J gene: TRBJ2-7; CDR3 protein: CASSITGNSYEQYF
V gene: TRBV12-3/TRBV12-4; J gene: TRBJ1-6; CDR3 protein: CASSPKNSPLHF
V gene: TRBV11-2; J gene: TRBJ2-7; CDR3 protein: CASSLAWQGSYEQYF
V gene: TRBV5-1; J gene: TRBJ2-7; CDR3 protein: CASRNSYEQYF
V gene: TRBV6-6; J gene: TRBJ1-2; CDR3 protein: CASAQRGQGVMGYTF
V gene: TRBV7-2; J gene: TRBJ2-5; CDR3 protein: CASSLDPSVETQYF
V gene: TRBV4-1; J gene: TRBJ2-4; CDR3 protein: CASSHTGTGGNIQYF
V gene: TRBV29-1; J gene: TRBJ1-1; CDR3 protein: CSVEWRGSRTEAFF
V gene: TRBV7-9; J gene: TRBJ1-1; CDR3 protein: CASSFEIGAEAFF
V gene: TRBV19; J gene: TRBJ1-5; CDR3 protein: CASRDRGRSFNQPQHF
V gene: TRBV5-6; J gene: TRBJ1-4; CDR3 protein: CASGGTNEKLFF
V gene: TRBV19; J gene: TRBJ2-1; CDR3 protein: CASSILTSLTRNNEQFF
V gene: TRBV5-6; J gene: TRBJ1-5; CDR3 protein: CASSLAGTSYSPQHF
V gene: TRBV3-1/TRBV3-2; J gene: TRBJ2-5; CDR3 protein: CASSVRSVETQYF
V gene: TRBV4-3; J gene: TRBJ1-2; CDR3 protein: CASSQEETGRLYGYTF
V gene: TRBV18; J gene: TRBJ2-7; CDR3 protein: CASSPKDSYPYEQYF
V gene: TRBV6-1; J gene: TRBJ2-1; CDR3 protein: CASSDTQGFTYNEQFF
V gene: TRBV19; J gene: TRBJ1-1; CDR3 protein: CASSIRQGPTEAFF
V gene: TRBV1; J gene: TRBJ2-7; CDR3 protein: CTIKTSSHYEQYF
V gene: TRBV6-5; J gene: TRBJ1-4; CDR3 protein: CASSSGSRDEKLFF
V gene: TRBV7-2; J gene: TRBJ1-4; CDR3 protein: CASSSTSDEKLFF
V gene: TRBV7-2; J gene: TRBJ2-2; CDR3 protein: CASSFYRDQNTGELFF